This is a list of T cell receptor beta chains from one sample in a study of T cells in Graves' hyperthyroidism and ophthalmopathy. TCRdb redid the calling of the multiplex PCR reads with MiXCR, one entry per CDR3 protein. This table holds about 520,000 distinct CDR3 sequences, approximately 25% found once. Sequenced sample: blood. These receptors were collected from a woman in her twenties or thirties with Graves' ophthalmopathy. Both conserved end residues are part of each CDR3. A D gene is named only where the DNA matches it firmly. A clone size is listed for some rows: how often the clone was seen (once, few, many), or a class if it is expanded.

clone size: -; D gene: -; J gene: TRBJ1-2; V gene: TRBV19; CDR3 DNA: TGTGCCAGTAGTATAGCCATAGGAGCAGCCGACTATGGCTACACCTTC; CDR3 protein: CASSIAIGAADYGYTF
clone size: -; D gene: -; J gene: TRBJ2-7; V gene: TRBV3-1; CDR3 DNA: TGTGCCAGCAGCCAAGATGCGGCCTACGAGCAGTACTTC; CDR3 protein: CASSQDAAYEQYF
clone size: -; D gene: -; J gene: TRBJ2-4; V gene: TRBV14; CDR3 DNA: TGTGCCAGCAGCCAGGAGGGGAGTGACATTCAGTACTTC; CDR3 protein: CASSQEGSDIQYF
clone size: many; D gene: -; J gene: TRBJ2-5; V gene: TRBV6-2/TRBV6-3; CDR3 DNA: TGTGCCAGCAGTTACTCGACGGGGGCTCCCGAGACCCAGTACTTC; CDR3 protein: CASSYSTGAPETQYF
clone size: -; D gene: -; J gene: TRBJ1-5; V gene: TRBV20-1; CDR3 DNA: TGCAGTGCTAGAGATACAGGGCTGGAGCAGCCCCAGCATTTT; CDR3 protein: CSARDTGLEQPQHF
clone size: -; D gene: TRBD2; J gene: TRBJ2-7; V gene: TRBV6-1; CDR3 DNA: TGTGCCACTAGCGGGCCTACCCCCTACGAGCAGTACTTC; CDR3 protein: CATSGPTPYEQYF
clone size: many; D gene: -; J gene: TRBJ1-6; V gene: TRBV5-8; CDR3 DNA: TGTGCCAGCAGCTTGGTGTACAGGGTAGCCTCTTCACCCCTCCACTTT; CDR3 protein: CASSLVYRVASSPLHF
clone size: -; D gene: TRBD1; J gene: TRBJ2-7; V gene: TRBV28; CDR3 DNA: TGTGCCAGCAGTTTTGGGACAGGGATCGACGAGCAGTACTTC; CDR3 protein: CASSFGTGIDEQYF
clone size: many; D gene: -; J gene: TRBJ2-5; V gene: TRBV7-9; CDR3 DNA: TGTGCCAGCACCCGGGGGCCGGAGACCCAGTACTTC; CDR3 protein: CASTRGPETQYF
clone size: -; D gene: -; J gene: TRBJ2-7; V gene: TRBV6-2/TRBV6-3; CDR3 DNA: TGTGCCAGCACCCCAGAAGAGGCCTGGTACGAGCAGTACTTC; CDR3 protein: CASTPEEAWYEQYF
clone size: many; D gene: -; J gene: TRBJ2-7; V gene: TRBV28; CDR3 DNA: TGTGCCAGCAGTTTTTTTGGGCGAGGGACCCACGAGCAGTACTTC; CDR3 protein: CASSFFGRGTHEQYF
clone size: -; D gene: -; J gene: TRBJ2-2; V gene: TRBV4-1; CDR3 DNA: TGCGCCAGCAGCCAATCAAATGGGCAGGGTCGCAACACCGGGGAGCTGTTTTTT; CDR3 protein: CASSQSNGQGRNTGELFF
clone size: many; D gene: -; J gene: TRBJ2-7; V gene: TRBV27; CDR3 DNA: TGTGCCAGCAGTTCCGCCGACAGCACCTACGAGCAGTACTTC; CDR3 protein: CASSSADSTYEQYF
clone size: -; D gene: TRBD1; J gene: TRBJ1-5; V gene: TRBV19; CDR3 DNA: TGTGCCAGTAGGGGCCGACAGGGGGCGAATCAGCCCCAGCATTTT; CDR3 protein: CASRGRQGANQPQHF
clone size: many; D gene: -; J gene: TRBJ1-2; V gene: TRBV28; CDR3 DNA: TGTGCCAGCACCTCGGGGGTTCGGTACACCTTC; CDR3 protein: CASTSGVRYTF
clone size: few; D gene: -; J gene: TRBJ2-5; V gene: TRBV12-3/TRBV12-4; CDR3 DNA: TGTGCCAGCAGTTTTAGTGTTCAAACCAAGTACCAAGAGACCCAGTACTTC; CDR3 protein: CASSFSVQTKYQETQYF
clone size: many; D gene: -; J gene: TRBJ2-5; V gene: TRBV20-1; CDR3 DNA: TGCAGTGTCCTGACTCGAGCGAAAGAGACCCAGTACTTC; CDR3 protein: CSVLTRAKETQYF
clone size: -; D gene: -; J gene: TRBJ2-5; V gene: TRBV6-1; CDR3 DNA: TGTGCCAGCACCCTGGGTGAAGAGACCCAGTACTTC; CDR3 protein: CASTLGEETQYF
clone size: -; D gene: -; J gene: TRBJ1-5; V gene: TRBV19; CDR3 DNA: TGTGCCAGTAGTATCCCCCCAGGGAGAGTCACTCATCAGCCTCAGCATTTT; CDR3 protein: CASSIPPGRVTHQPQHF
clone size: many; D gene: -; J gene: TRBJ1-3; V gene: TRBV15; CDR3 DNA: TGTGCCACCAGCGGGGGCTCTGGAAACACCATATATTTT; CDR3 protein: CATSGGSGNTIYF
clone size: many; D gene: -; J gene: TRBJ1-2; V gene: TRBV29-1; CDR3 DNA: TGCAGCGTTGAAGATCCGGAACGGAACTATGGCTACACCTTC; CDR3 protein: CSVEDPERNYGYTF
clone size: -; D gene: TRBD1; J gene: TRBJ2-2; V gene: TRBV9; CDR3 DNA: TGTGCCAGCAGCGTAGCCGAGCAGGGGGTGGCCGGGGAGCTGTTTTTT; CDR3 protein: CASSVAEQGVAGELFF
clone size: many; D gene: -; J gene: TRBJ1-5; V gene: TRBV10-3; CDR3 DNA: TGTGCCATCAGTGGACAGCCCGATAGCAATCAGCCCCAGCATTTT; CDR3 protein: CAISGQPDSNQPQHF
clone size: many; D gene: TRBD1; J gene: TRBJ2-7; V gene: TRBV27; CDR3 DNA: TGTGCCAGCAGTCCCCCCGAGGGGGCTGACAGCCTCTACGAGCAGTACTTC; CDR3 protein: CASSPPEGADSLYEQYF
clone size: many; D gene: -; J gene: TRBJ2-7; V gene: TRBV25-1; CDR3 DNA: TGTGCCAGCAGTGAACGACCGGTAGTTACGGGACAAAACCCCTACGAGCAGTACTTC; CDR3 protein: CASSERPVVTGQNPYEQYF
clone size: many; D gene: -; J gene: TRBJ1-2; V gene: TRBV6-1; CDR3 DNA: TGTGCCAGCAGTGAAGGGTTGCCTGCGAGCGGCTACACCTTC; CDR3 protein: CASSEGLPASGYTF
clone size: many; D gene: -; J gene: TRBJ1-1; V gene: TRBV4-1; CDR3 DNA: TGCGCCAGCAGCCAGCCGGGTCTCGAAGCTTTCTTT; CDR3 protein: CASSQPGLEAFF
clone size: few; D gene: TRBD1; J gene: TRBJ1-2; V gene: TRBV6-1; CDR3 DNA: TGTGCCAGCAGTGAAGCGCTGAGGGCAGGGGGCAACTATGGCTACACCTTC; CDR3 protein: CASSEALRAGGNYGYTF
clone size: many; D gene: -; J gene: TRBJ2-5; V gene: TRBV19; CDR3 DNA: TGTGCCAGTAGTGGACTCAGACAAGAGACCCAGTACTTC; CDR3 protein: CASSGLRQETQYF
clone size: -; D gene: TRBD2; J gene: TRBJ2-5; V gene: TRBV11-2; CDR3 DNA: TGTGCCAGCAGCCGACGAGTAGCGGGGGTGTACCAAGAGACCCAGTACTTC; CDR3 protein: CASSRRVAGVYQETQYF
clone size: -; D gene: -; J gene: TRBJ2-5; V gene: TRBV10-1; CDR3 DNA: TGCGCCAGCAGTGAAGACTTCCAAGAGACCCAGTACTTC; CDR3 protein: CASSEDFQETQYF
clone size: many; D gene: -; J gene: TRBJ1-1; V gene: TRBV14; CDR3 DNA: TGTGCCAGCAGCCAAGCATTGTATGTCAAGCTTTTCTTT; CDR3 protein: CASSQALYVKLFF
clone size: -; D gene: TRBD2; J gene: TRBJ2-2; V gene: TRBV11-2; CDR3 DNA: TGTGCCAGCAGCTACCTAGCGGGGGCCCCCCTAGGCGGGGAGCTGTTTTTT; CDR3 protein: CASSYLAGAPLGGELFF
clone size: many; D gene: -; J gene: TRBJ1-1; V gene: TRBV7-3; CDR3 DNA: TGTGCCAGCAGCTTTAACGGCCACTCCAACACTGAAGCTTTCTTT; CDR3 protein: CASSFNGHSNTEAFF
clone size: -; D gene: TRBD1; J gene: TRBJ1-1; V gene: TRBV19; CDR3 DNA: TGTGCCAGCACGCGAGCGTGGGGGACAGGAGTTATGAACACTGAAGCTTTCTTT; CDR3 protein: CASTRAWGTGVMNTEAFF
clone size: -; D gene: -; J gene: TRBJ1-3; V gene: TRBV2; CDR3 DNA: TGTGCCAGCAGTGCGCAGGGTTTGGGAAACACCATATATTTT; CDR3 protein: CASSAQGLGNTIYF
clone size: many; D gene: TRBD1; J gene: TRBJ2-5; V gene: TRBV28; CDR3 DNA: TGTGTCAGCAGTTTACTGATTATCAGGGACAGAATCGACTCCCAAGAGACCCAGTACTTC; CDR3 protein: CVSSLLIIRDRIDSQETQYF
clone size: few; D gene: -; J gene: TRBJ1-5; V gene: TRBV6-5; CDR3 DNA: TGTGCCAGCAGTTACTCTCGCGGCCCCAGCAATCAGCCCCAGCATTTT; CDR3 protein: CASSYSRGPSNQPQHF
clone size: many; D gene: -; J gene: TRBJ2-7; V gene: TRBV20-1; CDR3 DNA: TGCAGTGCCCCTGGGGGAAACTCCTACGAGCAGTACTTC; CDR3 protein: CSAPGGNSYEQYF
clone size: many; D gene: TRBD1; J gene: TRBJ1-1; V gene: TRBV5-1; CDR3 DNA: TGCGCCAGCAGCCCGGACAGGATGAACACTGAAGCTTTCTTT; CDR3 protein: CASSPDRMNTEAFF
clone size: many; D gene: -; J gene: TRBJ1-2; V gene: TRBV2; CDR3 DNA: TGTGCCAGCAGTATCTCAGGTAGAGGCTATGGCTACACCTTC; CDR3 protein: CASSISGRGYGYTF
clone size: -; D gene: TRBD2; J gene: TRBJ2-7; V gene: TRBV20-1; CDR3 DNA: TGCAGTGCCCTGGCGGGAGGGCGGGGTCCCTACGAGCAGTACTTC; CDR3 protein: CSALAGGRGPYEQYF